This note documents a single T cell receptor (beta chain) sequence. No antigen is known for it. This record belongs to a study of shared clonotypes between healthy human individuals. The study's findings and limits: Compared with memory subsets, naive subsets generally had larger estimated richness.

With V trimmed by 4 bases and J by 9 bases, 10 bases remained unmatched. This CDR3 contains 15 residues. Germline V gene sequence: CDR1 WSHSY, CDR2 SAAADI. Deep was the level at which the assay was run. Produced via immunoSEQ multiplex PCR; TCRdb's table is partial and in-frame only. The sample carries about 680,000 clones, roughly nine tenths recorded once. Naive CD8 cells lacked CD45RO, underwent positive selection for CCR7 and left out terminally differentiated effector memory CD45RA+ cells. V usage is TRBV10-2 and J usage is TRBJ2-1; 9 bases line up with TRBD2. The specimen sequenced was naive CD8+ T cells sorted from blood. This sequence was found in a man aged 25-45 years in good health. The CDR3 is CASSGGASGIIEQFF. The DNA of the CDR3 is TGCGCCAGCAGTGGGGGGGCTAGCGGGATCATTGAGCAGTTCTTC.